The following is a TCR beta chain sequence with its context. Its target antigen remains unknown. Base qualities are missing; no much larger clone stands one base away. The data originate from a study of identical twins (dated by TCRdb to about 2016). Background on the whole study: To test whether fetal clonotypes persist, this study deep-sequenced TCR alpha and beta repertoires from monozygotic twins, from unrelated adults of various ages, and from cord blood. To rule out contamination, the twin experiments were replicated at different times with different library preparation protocols.

CDR1 and CDR2 were assigned from the germline V gene (reference sequence) as LGHDT and YNNKEL. V trim: 0 bases; J trim: 0 bases; unmatched bases: 7. CDR3 length: 17 amino acids, cysteine to phenylalanine. Left in the record is the CDR3 DNA by itself, 51 bases read in frame from the first base. Every donor was a healthy Caucasian. Three pairs of female monozygotic twins, all aged roughly 18 to 29 years, were included in the twin cohort. CD4+ and CD8+ T cell populations were isolated with positive isolation kits from Invitrogen. The library was built by means of 5' RACE. Sequenced using an Illumina HiSeq 2000. A universal primer binding site was added through template switching, and the final cDNA carried a unique molecular identifier so that TCR cDNA molecules could be counted accurately. First-strand cDNA for TCR alpha and beta chains was synthesized from specific primers in the conserved constant-segment region. To control for contamination, each cDNA library was double barcoded with a SMART-Mk sample barcode plus Illumina barcodes. Two successive PCR steps introduced TruSeq adapter sequences along with Illumina sample barcodes. Sequencing of the TCR alpha and beta cDNA libraries was done on the Illumina HiSeq platform using custom primers. Turning to the authors' computational methods: Unique molecular identifiers were extracted from raw reads with MiGEC, and CDR3 positions were determined with MiXCR. Recombination models were inferred per individual with the repgenHMM and IGoR tools using an EM algorithm. Shared clonotypes were analyzed with the tcR package in R, and sharing was normalized by the product of cloneset sizes. Out-of-frame nonproductive sequences were analyzed to study raw recombination free of thymic and clonal selection effects. TCRdb reran the public reads through fastp at Q25 and MiXCR, keeping productive beta chains. Identical CDR3 proteins give one entry, which carries the most common genes and DNA. TCRdb's processing, not the authors', yielded these V and J calls. For this sample the table gives more than 400,000 distinct CDR3 sequences, of which approximately 16% were detected only once. Roughly 0.43% of the sample comes from the top ten.

General conclusions and limits of the study: Zero-insertion analyses could be partly confounded by invariant T cells such as MAIT and iNKT, although diverse VJ usage argued against such confounding for most clonotypes. Abundant cord blood beta clonotypes had fewer insertions, young adult naive repertoires showed a similar but weaker trend, and memory repertoires showed no such trend. Because the same donors could not be followed over many years, conclusions were based on cross-sectional statistical analysis. In monozygotic twins, out-of-frame TCR alpha sharing was systematically underestimated by recombination models, although the models agreed with sharing between unrelated individuals. Compared with coincidental sharing between unrelated individuals, out-of-frame TCR alpha sequences shared between twins had an excess of sequences with low generation probability. Excess twin sharing in beta out-of-frame sequences was weaker because fewer shared sequences lowered the signal-to-noise ratio.

These same data were also listed under a study on yellow fever vaccine responses in identical twins. The second study's authors report: The T cell response to vaccination in identical twins was reported by the authors to appear partly convergent and partly personalized. Focusing on identical twins, the study followed the T cell clones that responded to the vaccine, and did so with precision.

The sequence came from a woman aged 18-29 years in good health. The rearranged segments are TRBV3-1 and TRBJ2-7, with 8 bases matching TRBD1. Material: CD4+ T cells sorted from blood. The CDR3 is CASSQDTGQVSSYEQYF. The DNA sequence reads TGTGCCAGCAGCCAAGATACGGGACAGGTCAGCTCCTACGAGCAGTACTTC.